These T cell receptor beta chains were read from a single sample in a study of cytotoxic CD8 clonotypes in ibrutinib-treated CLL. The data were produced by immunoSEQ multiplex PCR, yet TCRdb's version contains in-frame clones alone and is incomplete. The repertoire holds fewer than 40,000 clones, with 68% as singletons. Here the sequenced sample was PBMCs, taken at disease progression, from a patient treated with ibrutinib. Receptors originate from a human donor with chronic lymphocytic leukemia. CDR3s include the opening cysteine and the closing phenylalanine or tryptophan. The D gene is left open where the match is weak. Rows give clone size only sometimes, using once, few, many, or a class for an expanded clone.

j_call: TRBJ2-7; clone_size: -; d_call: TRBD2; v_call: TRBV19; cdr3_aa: CASSIDSRLAGTYEQYF; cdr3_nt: TGTGCCAGTAGTATAGATTCTAGGCTAGCGGGCACCTACGAGCAGTACTTC
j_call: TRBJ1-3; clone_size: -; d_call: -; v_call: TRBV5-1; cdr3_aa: CASSSSVGAGNTIYF; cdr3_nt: TGCGCCAGCAGCTCCTCAGTGGGGGCAGGAAACACCATATATTTT
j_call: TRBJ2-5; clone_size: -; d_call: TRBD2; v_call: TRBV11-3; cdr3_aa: CASSSRAGGPETQYF; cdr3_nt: TGTGCCAGCAGCTCTCGAGCGGGAGGGCCGGAGACCCAGTACTTC
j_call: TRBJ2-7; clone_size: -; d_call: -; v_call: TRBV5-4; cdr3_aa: CASSPGGGGSRNEQYF; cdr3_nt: TGTGCCAGCAGCCCCGGCGGGGGCGGGAGCCGCAACGAGCAGTACTTC
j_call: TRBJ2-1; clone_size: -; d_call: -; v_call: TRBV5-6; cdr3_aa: CASSFGYEQFF; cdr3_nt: TGTGCCAGCAGCTTTGGTTACGAGCAGTTCTTC
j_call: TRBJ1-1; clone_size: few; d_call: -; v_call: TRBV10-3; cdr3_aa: CAITYGSNTEAFF; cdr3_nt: TGTGCCATTACGTACGGTTCGAACACTGAAGCTTTCTTT
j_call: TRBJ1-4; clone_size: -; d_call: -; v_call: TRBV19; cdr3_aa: CASSKLGTNEKLFF; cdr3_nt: TGTGCCAGTAGTAAGTTAGGAACTAATGAAAAACTGTTTTTT
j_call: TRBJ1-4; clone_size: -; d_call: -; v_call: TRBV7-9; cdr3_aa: CASRRAGATNEKLFF; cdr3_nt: TGTGCCAGCAGACGTGCGGGGGCAACTAATGAAAAACTGTTTTTT
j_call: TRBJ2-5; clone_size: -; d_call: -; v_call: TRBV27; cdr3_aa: CASSFQETQYF; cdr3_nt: TGTGCCAGCAGTTTTCAAGAGACCCAGTACTTC
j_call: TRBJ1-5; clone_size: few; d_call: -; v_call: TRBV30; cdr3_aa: CAWSVQGNQPQHF; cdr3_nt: TGTGCCTGGAGTGTCCAGGGTAATCAGCCCCAGCATTTT
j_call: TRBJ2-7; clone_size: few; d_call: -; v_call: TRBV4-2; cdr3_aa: CASSHVKGQQSYEQYF; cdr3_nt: TGTGCCAGCAGCCATGTGAAAGGGCAGCAATCCTACGAGCAGTACTTC
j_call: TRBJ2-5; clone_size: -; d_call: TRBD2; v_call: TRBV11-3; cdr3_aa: CASVPGTTETQYF; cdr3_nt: TGTGCCAGCGTACCCGGGACTACCGAGACCCAGTACTTC
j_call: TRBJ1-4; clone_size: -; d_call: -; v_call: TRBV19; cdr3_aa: CASSLPGPNEKLFF; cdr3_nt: TGTGCCAGTAGTCTCCCTGGACCCAATGAAAAACTGTTTTTT
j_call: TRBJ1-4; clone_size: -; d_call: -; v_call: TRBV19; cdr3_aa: CASSSRGTGNEKLFF; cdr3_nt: TGTGCCAGTAGTAGCCGGGGGACGGGTAATGAAAAACTGTTTTTT
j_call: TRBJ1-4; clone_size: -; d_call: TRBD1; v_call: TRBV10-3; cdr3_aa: CAISPTSGGFNEKLFF; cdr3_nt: TGTGCCATCAGCCCGACCTCAGGGGGTTTTAATGAAAAACTGTTTTTT
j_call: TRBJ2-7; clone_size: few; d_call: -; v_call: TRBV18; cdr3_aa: CASSPQSAGYEQYF; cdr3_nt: TGTGCCAGCTCACCCCAGAGCGCGGGTTACGAGCAGTACTTC
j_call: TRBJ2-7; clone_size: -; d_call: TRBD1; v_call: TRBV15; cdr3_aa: CATSREAGGGYEQYF; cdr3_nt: TGTGCCACCAGCAGAGAGGCAGGGGGCGGCTACGAGCAGTACTTC
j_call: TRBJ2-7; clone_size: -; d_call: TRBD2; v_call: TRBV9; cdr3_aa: CASSVSRAGGDEQYF; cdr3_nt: TGTGCCAGCAGCGTTTCGCGAGCGGGAGGGGACGAGCAGTACTTC
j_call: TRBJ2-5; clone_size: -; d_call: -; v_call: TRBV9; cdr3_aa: CASSPPGRGRATQYF; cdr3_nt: TGTGCCAGCAGCCCACCTGGCCGGGGGCGAGCGACCCAGTACTTC
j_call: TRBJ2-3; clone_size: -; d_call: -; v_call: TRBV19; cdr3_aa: CASSGEATPSTDTQYF; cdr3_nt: TGTGCCAGCAGTGGTGAGGCTACCCCGAGCACAGATACGCAGTATTTT
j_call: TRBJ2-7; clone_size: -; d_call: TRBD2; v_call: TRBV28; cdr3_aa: CASSLNLAGGPHEQYF; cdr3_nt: TGTGCCAGCAGTTTGAATCTAGCGGGAGGGCCCCACGAGCAGTACTTC
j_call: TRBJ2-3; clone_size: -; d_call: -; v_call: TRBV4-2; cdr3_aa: CASSQAPSTDTQYF; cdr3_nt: TGTGCCAGCAGCCAAGCCCCTAGCACAGATACGCAGTATTTT
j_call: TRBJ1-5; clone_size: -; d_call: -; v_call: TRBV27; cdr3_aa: CASSLSQAGVQPQHF; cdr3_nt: TGTGCCAGCAGTTTATCGCAGGCAGGGGTTCAGCCCCAGCATTTT
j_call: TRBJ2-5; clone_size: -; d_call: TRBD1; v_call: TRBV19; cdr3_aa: CASSIEGLVLAGGQETQYF; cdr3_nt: TGTGCCAGTAGTATAGAAGGACTTGTTTTGGCAGGGGGACAAGAGACCCAGTACTTC
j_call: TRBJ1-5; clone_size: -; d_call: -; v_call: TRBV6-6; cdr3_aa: CASTTVSGVSNQPQHF; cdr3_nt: TGTGCCAGCACCACCGTTTCTGGGGTGAGCAATCAGCCCCAGCATTTT
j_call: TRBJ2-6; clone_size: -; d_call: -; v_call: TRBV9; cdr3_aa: CASSPASGANVLTF; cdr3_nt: TGTGCCAGCAGCCCGGCCTCTGGGGCCAACGTCCTGACTTTC
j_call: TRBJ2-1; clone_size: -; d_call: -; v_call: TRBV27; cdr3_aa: CASSLSRNNEQFF; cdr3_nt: TGTGCCAGCAGTTTATCACGGAACAATGAGCAGTTCTTC
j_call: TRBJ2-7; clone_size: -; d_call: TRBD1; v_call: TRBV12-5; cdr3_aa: CASGLDGTGPHEQYF; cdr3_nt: TGTGCTAGTGGTTTGGACGGGACAGGTCCCCACGAGCAGTACTTC
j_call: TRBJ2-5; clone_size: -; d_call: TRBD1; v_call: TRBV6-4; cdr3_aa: CASSDSGGTGEETQYF; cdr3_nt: TGTGCCAGCAGTGACTCGGGGGGGACAGGGGAAGAGACCCAGTACTTC
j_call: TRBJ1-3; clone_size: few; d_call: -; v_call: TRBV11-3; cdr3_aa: CASNQEGDAGNTIYF; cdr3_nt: TGTGCCAGCAACCAGGAGGGGGACGCTGGAAACACCATATATTTT
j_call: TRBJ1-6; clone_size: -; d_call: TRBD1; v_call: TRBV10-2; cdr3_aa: CASSESTGDNSPLHF; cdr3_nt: TGCGCCAGCAGTGAGTCGACAGGGGATAATTCACCCCTCCACTTT
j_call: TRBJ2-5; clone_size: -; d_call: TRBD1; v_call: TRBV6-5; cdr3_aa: CASSYSTGRETQYF; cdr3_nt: TGTGCCAGCAGTTACTCGACAGGGCGGGAGACCCAGTACTTC
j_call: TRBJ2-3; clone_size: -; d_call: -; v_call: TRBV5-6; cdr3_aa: CASSLDRTDTQYF; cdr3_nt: TGTGCCAGCAGCTTGGACCGCACAGATACGCAGTATTTT
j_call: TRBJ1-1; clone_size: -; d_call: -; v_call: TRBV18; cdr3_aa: CASSPFTTVGEAFF; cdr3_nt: TGTGCCAGCTCACCATTCACCACCGTGGGGGAAGCTTTCTTT
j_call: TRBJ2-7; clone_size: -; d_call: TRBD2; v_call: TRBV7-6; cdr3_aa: CASSERDPSYEQYF; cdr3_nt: TGTGCCAGCAGCGAGCGGGACCCGTCCTACGAGCAGTACTTC
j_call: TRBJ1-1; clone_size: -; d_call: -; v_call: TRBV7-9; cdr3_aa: CASGKRTADTEAFF; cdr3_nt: TGTGCCAGCGGCAAACGGACAGCGGACACTGAAGCTTTCTTT
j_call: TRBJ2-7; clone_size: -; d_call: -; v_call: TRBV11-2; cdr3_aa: CASSNPWTSSYEQYF; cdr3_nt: TGTGCCAGCAGCAACCCTTGGACGAGCTCCTACGAGCAGTACTTC
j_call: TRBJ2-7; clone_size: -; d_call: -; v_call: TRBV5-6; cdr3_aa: CASSLGGHLYHEQYF; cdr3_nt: TGTGCCAGCAGCTTGGGGGGACACCTGTACCACGAGCAGTACTTC
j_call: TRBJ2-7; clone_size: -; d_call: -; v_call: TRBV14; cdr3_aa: CASSRTLFSSYEQYF; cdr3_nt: TGTGCCAGCAGCCGAACACTTTTCAGCTCCTACGAGCAGTACTTC
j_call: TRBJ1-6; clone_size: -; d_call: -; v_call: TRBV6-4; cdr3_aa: CASSDRENSPLHF; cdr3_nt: TGTGCCAGCAGTGACAGGGAAAATTCACCCCTCCACTTT
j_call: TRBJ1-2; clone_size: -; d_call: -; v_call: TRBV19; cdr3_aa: CASSMPGHVGYTF; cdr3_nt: TGTGCCAGTAGTATGCCCGGACACGTAGGCTACACCTTC
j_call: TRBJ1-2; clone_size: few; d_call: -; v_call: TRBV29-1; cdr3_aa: CSVRGGIFQGYTF; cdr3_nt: TGCAGCGTCCGAGGTGGGATCTTTCAAGGCTACACCTTC
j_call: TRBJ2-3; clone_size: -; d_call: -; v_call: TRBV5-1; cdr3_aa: CASRITVGSSTDTQYF; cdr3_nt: TGCGCCAGCAGAATCACGGTCGGGTCTAGCACAGATACGCAGTATTTT
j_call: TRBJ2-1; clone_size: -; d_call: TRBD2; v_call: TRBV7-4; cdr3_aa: CASSFSGRGSYNEQFF; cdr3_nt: TGTGCCAGCAGCTTTAGCGGGAGAGGCTCCTACAATGAGCAGTTCTTC
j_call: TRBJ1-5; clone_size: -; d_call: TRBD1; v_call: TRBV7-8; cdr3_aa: CASSLRIYMSGQGYQPQHF; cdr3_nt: TGTGCCAGCAGCTTAAGAATATACATGTCGGGACAGGGGTATCAGCCCCAGCATTTT
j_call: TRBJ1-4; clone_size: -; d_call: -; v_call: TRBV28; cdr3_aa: CASSSPGLNEKLFF; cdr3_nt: TGTGCCAGCAGTTCGCCAGGTCTTAATGAAAAACTGTTTTTT
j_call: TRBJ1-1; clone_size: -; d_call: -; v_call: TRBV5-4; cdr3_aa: CASSLWGVHEAFF; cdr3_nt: TGTGCCAGCAGCTTGTGGGGGGTCCATGAAGCTTTCTTT
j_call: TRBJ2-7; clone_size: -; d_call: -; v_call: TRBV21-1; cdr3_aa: CASSKGAQREFYEQYF; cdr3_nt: TGTGCCAGCAGCAAGGGGGCTCAGCGGGAGTTCTACGAGCAGTACTTC
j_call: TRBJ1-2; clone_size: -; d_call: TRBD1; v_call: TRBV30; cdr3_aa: CAWSPAGGGYGYTF; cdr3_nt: TGTGCCTGGAGCCCCGCAGGGGGAGGCTATGGCTACACCTTC
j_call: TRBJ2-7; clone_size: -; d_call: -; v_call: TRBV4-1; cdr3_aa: CASSQHSGYEQYF; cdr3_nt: TGCGCCAGCAGCCAACACAGCGGGTACGAGCAGTACTTC
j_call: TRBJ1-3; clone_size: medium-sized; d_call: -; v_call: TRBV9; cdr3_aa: CASSVVPISGNTIYF; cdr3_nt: TGTGCCAGCAGCGTAGTACCCATCTCTGGAAACACCATATATTTT
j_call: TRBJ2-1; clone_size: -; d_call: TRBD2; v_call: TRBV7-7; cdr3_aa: CASSPAGAYNEQFF; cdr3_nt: TGTGCTAGCAGCCCGGCGGGGGCCTACAATGAGCAGTTCTTC
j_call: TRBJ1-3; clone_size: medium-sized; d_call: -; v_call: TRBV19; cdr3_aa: CASSRDRSGNTIYF; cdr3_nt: TGTGCCAGTAGTAGGGACCGCTCTGGAAACACCATATATTTT